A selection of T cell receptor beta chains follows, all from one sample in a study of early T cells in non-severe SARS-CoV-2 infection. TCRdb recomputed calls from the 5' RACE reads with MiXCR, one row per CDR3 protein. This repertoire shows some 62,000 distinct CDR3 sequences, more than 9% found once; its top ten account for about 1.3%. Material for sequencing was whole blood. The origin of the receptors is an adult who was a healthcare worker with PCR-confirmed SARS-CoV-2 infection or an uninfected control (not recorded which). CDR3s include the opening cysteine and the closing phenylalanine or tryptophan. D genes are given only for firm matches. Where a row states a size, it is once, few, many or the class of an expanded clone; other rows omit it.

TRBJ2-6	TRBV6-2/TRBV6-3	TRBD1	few	TGTGCCAGCAGCTTGGACAGGGGGAGAGGGGCCAACGTCCTGACTTTC	CASSLDRGRGANVLTF
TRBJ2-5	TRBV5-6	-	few	TGTGCCAGCAGCTTGTGGAAGGGAGAGACCCAGTACTTC	CASSLWKGETQYF
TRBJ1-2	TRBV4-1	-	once	TGCGCCAGCAGCCTGGGGGCGGGGGCTAACTATGGCTACACCTTC	CASSLGAGANYGYTF
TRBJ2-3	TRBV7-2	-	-	TGTGCCAGCAGCCCCTCCGGGGGATATAGCACAGATACGCAGTATTTT	CASSPSGGYSTDTQYF
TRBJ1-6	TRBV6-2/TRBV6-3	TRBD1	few	TGTGCCAGCAGCCCTATGAGGGACAGCCCAAGTAATTCACCCCTCCACTTT	CASSPMRDSPSNSPLHF
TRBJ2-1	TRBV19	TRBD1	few	TGTGCCAGTAGTAGGGACAGGGATGCCTACAATGAGCAGTTCTTC	CASSRDRDAYNEQFF
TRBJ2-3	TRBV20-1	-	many	TGCAGTGCTAGAGCGGCAGGCACAGATACGCAGTATTTT	CSARAAGTDTQYF
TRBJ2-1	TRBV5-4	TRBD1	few	TGTGCCAGCAGCCCCGGGACAGGGGGGTACAATGAGCAGTTCTTC	CASSPGTGGYNEQFF
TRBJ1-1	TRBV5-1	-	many	TGCGCCAGCAGCTTGGATTCCGTCGACAGGCCGAACACTGAAGCTTTCTTT	CASSLDSVDRPNTEAFF
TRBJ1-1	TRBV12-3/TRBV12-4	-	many	TGTGCCAGCAGTTTCCTTCAACAGCGGAACACTGAAGCTTTCTTT	CASSFLQQRNTEAFF
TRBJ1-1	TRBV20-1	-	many	TGCAGTGCTATTCTGAACACTGAAGCTTTCTTT	CSAILNTEAFF
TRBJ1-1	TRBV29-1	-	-	TGCAGCGTTGCCCTTCTTATGAACACTGAAGCTTTCTTT	CSVALLMNTEAFF
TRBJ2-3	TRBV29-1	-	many	TGCAGCGTTGATCTTGACAGCACAGATACGCAGTATTTT	CSVDLDSTDTQYF
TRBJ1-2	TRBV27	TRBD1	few	TGTGCCAGCAGATATACAGGGGGCCGTGGCTACACCTTC	CASRYTGGRGYTF
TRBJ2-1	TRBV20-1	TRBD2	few	TGCAGTGCTAGAGATAGGCGAGCGGGGACCTACAATGAGCAGTTCTTC	CSARDRRAGTYNEQFF
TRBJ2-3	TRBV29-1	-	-	TGCAGCGCCCGTCACACAGATACGCAGTATTTT	CSARHTDTQYF
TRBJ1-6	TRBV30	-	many	TGTGCCTGGACCGAACGGACAGCCTATAATTCACCCCTCCACTTT	CAWTERTAYNSPLHF
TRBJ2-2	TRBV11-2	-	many	TGTGCCAGCAGCACCGTCGCGGGCCCCACCGGGGAGCTGTTTTTT	CASSTVAGPTGELFF
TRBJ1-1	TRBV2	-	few	TGTGCCAGCAGTGTCAACAGTTTTTCTAACACTGAAGCTTTCTTT	CASSVNSFSNTEAFF
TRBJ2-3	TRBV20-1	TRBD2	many	TGCAGTGCTAGTGGGACTAGCGTCATGACAGATACGCAGTATTTT	CSASGTSVMTDTQYF
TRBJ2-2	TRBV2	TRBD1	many	TGTGCCACCCAACTCGGGGGACAGGGGAACACCGGGGAGCTGTTTTTT	CATQLGGQGNTGELFF
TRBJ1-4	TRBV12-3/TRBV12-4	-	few	TGTGCCAGCAGTTCTTCCGGGCCATTGAATGAAAAACTGTTTTTT	CASSSSGPLNEKLFF
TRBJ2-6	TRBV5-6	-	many	TGTGCCAGCAGCGTGGGACGGTACTCCTTCTCTGGGGCCAACGTCCTGACTTTC	CASSVGRYSFSGANVLTF
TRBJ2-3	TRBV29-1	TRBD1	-	TGCAGCGTACCGGACAGGGTCCAGTATTTT	CSVPDRVQYF
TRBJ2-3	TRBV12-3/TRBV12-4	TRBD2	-	TGTGCCAGCAGTCCGGGGGCTAGCGGGGGACACACAGATACGCAGTATTTT	CASSPGASGGHTDTQYF
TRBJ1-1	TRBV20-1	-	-	TGCAGTGCTAGAGCCGGACTTCGGGCCACTGAAGCTTTCTTT	CSARAGLRATEAFF
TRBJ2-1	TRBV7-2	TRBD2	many	TGTGCCAGCAGCTTAACCCTGACTAGCGGGAAATCGTACTCCTACAATGAGCAGTTCTTC	CASSLTLTSGKSYSYNEQFF
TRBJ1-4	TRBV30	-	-	TGTGCCTGGAGCGCTGGTGTAGGACAGAGTGAAAAACTGTTTTTT	CAWSAGVGQSEKLFF
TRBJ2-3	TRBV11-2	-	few	TGTGCCAGCAGCTTAGTAAGGGTTGGGGATACGCAGTATTTT	CASSLVRVGDTQYF
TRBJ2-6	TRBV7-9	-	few	TGTGCCAGCAGCCCGACACTGTCTGGGGCCAACGTCCTGACTTTC	CASSPTLSGANVLTF
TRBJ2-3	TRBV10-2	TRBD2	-	TGCGCCAGCAGCTCCACAGGGACTAGGGCAGATACGCAGTATTTT	CASSSTGTRADTQYF
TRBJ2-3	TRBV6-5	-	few	TGTGCCAGCAGTTACTCGTCTCTCGGGGATACGCAGTATTTT	CASSYSSLGDTQYF
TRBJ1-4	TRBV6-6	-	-	TGTGCCAGCAGTTACGGCAGGGGTGAAAAACTGTTTTTT	CASSYGRGEKLFF
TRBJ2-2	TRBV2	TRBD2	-	TGTGCCAGCAGTTTACTAGCGGGGGGCACCGGGGAGCTGTTTTTT	CASSLLAGGTGELFF
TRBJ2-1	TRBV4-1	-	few	TGCGCCAGCAGCCAAGATCGGGGCCGAACCCCCTACAATGAGCAGTTCTTC	CASSQDRGRTPYNEQFF
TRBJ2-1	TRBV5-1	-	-	TGCGCCAGCAGCTTGGCCTTAGGGAATGAGCAGTTCTTC	CASSLALGNEQFF
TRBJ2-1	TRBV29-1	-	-	TGCAGCGGAACGAGGGTCTCCTACAATGAGCAGTTCTTC	CSGTRVSYNEQFF